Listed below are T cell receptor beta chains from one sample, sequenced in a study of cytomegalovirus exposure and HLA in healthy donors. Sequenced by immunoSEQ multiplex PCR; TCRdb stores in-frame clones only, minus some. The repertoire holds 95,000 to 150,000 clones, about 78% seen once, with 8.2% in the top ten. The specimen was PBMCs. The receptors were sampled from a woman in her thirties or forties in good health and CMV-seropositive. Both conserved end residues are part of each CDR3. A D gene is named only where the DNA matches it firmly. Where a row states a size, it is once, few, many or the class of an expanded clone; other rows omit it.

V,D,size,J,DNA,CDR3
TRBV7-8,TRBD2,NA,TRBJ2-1,TGTGCCAGCAGCTTCGGAGCGGGGGGATACAATGAGCAGTTCTTC,CASSFGAGGYNEQFF
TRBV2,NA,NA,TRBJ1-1,TGTGCCAGCACCGGGTGGGGAGACACTGAAGCTTTCTTT,CASTGWGDTEAFF
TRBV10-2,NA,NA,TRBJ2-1,TGCGCCAGCAATGACTTACCGGGGGCCTACAATGAGCAGTTCTTC,CASNDLPGAYNEQFF
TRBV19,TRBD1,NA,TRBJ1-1,TGTGCCAGTAGCCGTAGGGGGCTAGGTGAAGCTTTCTTT,CASSRRGLGEAFF
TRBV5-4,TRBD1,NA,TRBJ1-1,TGTGCCAGCAGCATGGGACAGGGGTTGAACACTGAAGCTTTCTTT,CASSMGQGLNTEAFF
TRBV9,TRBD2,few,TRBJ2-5,TGTGCCAGCAGCACCTCCTCAGCGGGGGGAGAGACCCAGTACTTC,CASSTSSAGGETQYF
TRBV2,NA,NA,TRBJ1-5,TGTGCCAGCAGTGATGAGAGGTTTGATCAGCCCCAGCATTTT,CASSDERFDQPQHF
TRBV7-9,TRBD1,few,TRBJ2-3,TGTGCCAGCAGCGACAGGGGGGAAGCAGATACGCAGTATTTT,CASSDRGEADTQYF
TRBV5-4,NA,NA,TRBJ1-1,TGTGCCAGCAGCCCAATGGGGAGGGGCACTGAAGCTTTCTTT,CASSPMGRGTEAFF
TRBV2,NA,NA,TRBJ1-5,TGTGCCAGCAGTCTACGGCGGGTTGATAATCAGCCCCAGCATTTT,CASSLRRVDNQPQHF
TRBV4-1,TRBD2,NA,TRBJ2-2,TGCGCCAGCAGCCAAGTTAGCGGGGGGGCCACGGCCGGGGAGCTGTTTTTT,CASSQVSGGATAGELFF
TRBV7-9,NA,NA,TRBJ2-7,TGTGCCAGCAGCTTTGGGGGGGGCTGGAACGAGCAGTACTTC,CASSFGGGWNEQYF
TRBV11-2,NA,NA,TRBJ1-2,TGTGCCAGCAGCTTAGAGGGGGCAGGTTGGGGCTATGGCTACACCTTC,CASSLEGAGWGYGYTF
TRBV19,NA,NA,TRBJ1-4,TGTGCCAGTCACCGCCGGCAGGTTAATGAAAAACTGTTTTTT,CASHRRQVNEKLFF
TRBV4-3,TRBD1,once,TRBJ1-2,TGCGCCAGCAGCCAAGTGAGGACAGGGGTTCGCGGCTACACCTTC,CASSQVRTGVRGYTF
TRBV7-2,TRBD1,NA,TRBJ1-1,TGTGCCAGCAGCTCCGGGACAGGGCTTATGAACACTGAAGCTTTCTTT,CASSSGTGLMNTEAFF
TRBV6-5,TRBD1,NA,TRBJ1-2,TGTGCCAGCAGCCCGACAGGGAACTATGGCTACACCTTC,CASSPTGNYGYTF
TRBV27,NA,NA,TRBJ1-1,TGTGCCAGCAGTTTAAACGGACAGAACACTGAAGCTTTCTTT,CASSLNGQNTEAFF
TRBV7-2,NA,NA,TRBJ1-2,TGTGCCAGCAGCTTAGAAAGATCGGGCTATGGCTACACCTTC,CASSLERSGYGYTF
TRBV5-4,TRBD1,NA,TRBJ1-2,TGTGCCAGCAGCGGGGAGGACAGGGCAAGAATTGGCTACACCTTC,CASSGEDRARIGYTF
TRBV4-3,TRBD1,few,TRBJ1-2,TGCGCCAGCAGCCAAGATGTAACCCCAGGGGGCCGGAGTTTCTATGGCTACACCTTC,CASSQDVTPGGRSFYGYTF
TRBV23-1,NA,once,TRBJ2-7,TGCGCCAGCAGTCATCCGGTTCATCTGTACTTC,CASSHPVHLYF
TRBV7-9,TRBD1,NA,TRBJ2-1,TGTGCCAGCAGCTTAGTTCAGGGGGCGGATGAGCAGTTCTTC,CASSLVQGADEQFF
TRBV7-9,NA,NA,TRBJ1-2,TGTGCCAGCAGCTTAGTTGTCGAGGCTGGCTACACCTTC,CASSLVVEAGYTF
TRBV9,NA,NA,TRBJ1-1,TGTGCCAGCAGCGCGAGCGGGGGCCTCCTTGTGAACACTGAAGCTTTCTTT,CASSASGGLLVNTEAFF
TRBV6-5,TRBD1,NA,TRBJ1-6,TGTGCCAGCAGGACAGGGGGCCATAATTCACCCCTCCACTTT,CASRTGGHNSPLHF
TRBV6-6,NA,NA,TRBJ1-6,TGTGCCAGCAGTTACCTAGATTATAATTCACCCCTCCACTTT,CASSYLDYNSPLHF
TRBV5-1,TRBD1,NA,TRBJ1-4,TGCGCCAGCAGCTCCGGGACAGGGGATGAAAAACTGTTTTTT,CASSSGTGDEKLFF
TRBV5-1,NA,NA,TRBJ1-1,TGCGCCAGCAGCTTGGGAGTTGGCCCAGGGTTAACTGAAGCTTTCTTT,CASSLGVGPGLTEAFF
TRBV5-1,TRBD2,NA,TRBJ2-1,TGCGCCAGCAGCTTGAACGGGGGGGCCTACAATGAGCAGTTCTTC,CASSLNGGAYNEQFF
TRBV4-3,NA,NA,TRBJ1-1,TGCGCCAGCAGCCAAGGACTAGGTGTGAACACTGAAGCTTTCTTT,CASSQGLGVNTEAFF
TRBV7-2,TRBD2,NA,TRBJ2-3,TGTGCCAGCAGCTTACCGGGACTAGCGGGGGGTGGAGATACGCAGTATTTT,CASSLPGLAGGGDTQYF
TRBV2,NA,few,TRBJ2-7,TGTGCCAGCAGGCTCGGGTCCTACGAGCAGTACTTC,CASRLGSYEQYF
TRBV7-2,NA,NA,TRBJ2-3,TGTGCCAGCAGCTCTTCCGGAGGGACAGATACGCAGTATTTT,CASSSSGGTDTQYF
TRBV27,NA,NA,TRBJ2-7,TGTGCCAGCAGTTCCCGCTACAGCTCCTACGAGCAGTACTTC,CASSSRYSSYEQYF
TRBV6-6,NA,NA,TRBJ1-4,TGTGCCAGCAGCTCATGGGCTGGTGAAAAACTGTTTTTT,CASSSWAGEKLFF
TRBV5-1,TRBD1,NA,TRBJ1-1,TGCGCCAGCAGAGAGACAGGGGGTGAAGCTTTCTTT,CASRETGGEAFF
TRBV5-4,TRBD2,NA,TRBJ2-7,TGTGCCAGCAGCTTGGGAGGGCTAGCGGGGGGGCTGGCCTACGAGCAGTACTTC,CASSLGGLAGGLAYEQYF
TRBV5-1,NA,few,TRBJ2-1,TGCGCCAGCAGCTTATCGGAGAGGAACCAGGGAAATGAGCAGTTCTTC,CASSLSERNQGNEQFF
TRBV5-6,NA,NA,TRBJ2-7,TGTGCCAGCAGCCCTAAGACGAGGACCTACGAGCAGTACTTC,CASSPKTRTYEQYF
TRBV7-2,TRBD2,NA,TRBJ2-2,TGTGCCAGCAGCTTAGCGGGGGGGACGAACACCGGGGAGCTGTTTTTT,CASSLAGGTNTGELFF
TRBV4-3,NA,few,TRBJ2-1,TGCGCCAGCAGCCCCCCAGGAGGCGATGAGCAGTTCTTC,CASSPPGGDEQFF
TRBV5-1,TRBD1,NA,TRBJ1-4,TGCGCCAGCAGCTTGGCAGGGGGCCTGGAACTGTTTTTT,CASSLAGGLELFF
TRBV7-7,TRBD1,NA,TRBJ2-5,TGTGCCAGCAGCGAGGACAGGGGGCTCTGGAAGACCCAGTACTTC,CASSEDRGLWKTQYF
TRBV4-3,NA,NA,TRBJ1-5,TGCGCCAGCAGCCAAGATCCAGTTAATAGCAATCAGCCCCAGCATTTT,CASSQDPVNSNQPQHF